Listed here are 30 T cell receptor beta chains from one sample, sequenced in a study of T cell repertoires in cytomegalovirus infection. TCRdb recomputed calls from the reads with MiXCR, one row per CDR3 protein. Seen here are some 700,000 distinct CDR3 sequences, 35% observed once, and the top ten hold 2.8%. Sequencing was carried out using PBMCs. These receptors were obtained from a human donor in good health (CMV status not recorded). Some clones in this sample may be carry-over from other donors' samples.

A few counts support this clonotype. The V gene is TRBV11-2, the J gene TRBJ2-5; D gene ambiguous. CDR1 is SGHAT, CDR2 FQNNGV, per germline. This CDR3 contains 15 residues. Trimming left V 0 bases short and J 4 bases short, with 12 bases between. The CDR3 region is CASSLDPTASETQYF. As DNA, the CDR3 is TGTGCCAGCAGCTTAGATCCTACAGCCTCAGAGACCCAGTACTTC.

This clonotype has just a few counts. The rearrangement joins TRBV11-3 to TRBJ2-2; TRBD1 aligns across 8 bases. CDR3 length: 15 amino acids. Germline-derived CDR1 and CDR2 are SGHNT and YENEEA. After removal of 2 bases from V and 10 bases from J, the junction contained 9 bases not matched to a gene. The CDR3 region is CASSLHRGRIAELFF. CDR3 nucleotide sequence: TGTGCCAGCAGCTTACACAGGGGGAGAATTGCGGAGCTGTTTTTT.

As regards this clonotype: This may be a read error, as it is one base from a much larger clone. The rearrangement joins TRBV7-2 to TRBJ2-3; 10 positions match TRBD2. Germline V gene data show CDR1 as SGHTA and CDR2 as FQGNSA. Germline trimming cut 8 bases from V and 7 bases from J; bases unmatched to any gene: 12. This CDR3 has 15 amino acids. CDR3: CASRRGTSVANTQYF. CDR3 nucleotide sequence: TGTGCCAGCCGCCGGGGGACTAGCGTGGCAAATACGCAGTATTTT.

This clonotype was seen a handful of times. This chain connects TRBV28 to TRBJ2-2; weak D call: TRBD1 (6 bases). The CDR3 is made up of 13 amino acids. V lost 5 bases to trimming and J lost 7 bases, with 11 bases between them. The germline gives CDR1 MDHEN, CDR2 SYDVKM. The CDR3, as DNA: TGTGCCAGCAGTCAACAGGGACACGGGGAGCTGTTTTTT. Amino acids: CASSQQGHGELFF.

This sequence joins TRBV20-1 and TRBJ1-2; 8 bases are shared with TRBD1. Germline trimming cut 6 bases from V and 6 bases from J; bases unmatched to any gene: 12. The CDR3 covers 14 residues. The germline V gene has CDR1 DFQATT and CDR2 SNEGSKA (reference sequence). The CDR3: CSAQTDREWDGYTF. In nucleotides, the CDR3 is TGCAGTGCACAAACGGACAGGGAATGGGATGGCTACACCTTC.

There are many counts of this clonotype. CDR3 bases: TGTGCCAGCAGTTTTAGGGACGGCTACACCTTC. This codes for CASSFRDGYTF. The chain links TRBV28 to TRBJ1-2; D perhaps matches TRBD1 (5 bases). CDR1 MDHEN and CDR2 SYDVKM come from the germline V gene. Trimming took off 3 bases at V and 8 bases at J, with 7 bases between the two ends. The CDR3 is made up of 11 amino acids.

This clonotype was counted between two and nine times. V is TRBV12-3 or TRBV12-4 and J is TRBJ2-7; TRBD2 matches at 13 bases. There are 16 residues in the CDR3. Unmatched junction bases numbered 14, after V lost 5 bases and J lost 10 bases. CDR3 protein: CASSLYRTSGRPLQYF. The CDR3 DNA follows: TGTGCCAGCAGTCTATATCGGACTAGCGGGAGACCGTTACAGTACTTC.

Only a few counts were recorded for this clonotype. The V and J genes are TRBV6-5 and TRBJ2-1, with a possible D match to TRBD1 (7 bases). CDR3 length: 15 residues. With 7 bases removed from V and 4 bases from J, the gap between germline ends came to 17 bases. Germline lookup yields CDR1 MNHEY and CDR2 SVGAGI. In DNA form, the CDR3 reads TGTGCCAGCAAAATCAGGGGGGTAGGTTACAATGAGCAGTTCTTC. Translated: CASKIRGVGYNEQFF.

This clonotype was counted a few times. The V and J genes are TRBV24-1 and TRBJ2-3; TRBD1 agrees at 10 bases. The V gene's germline CDR1 is KGHDR and CDR2 SFDVKD. V dropped 1 base and J dropped 4; count of bases not matched to a gene: 7. CDR3 size: 17 residues. The CDR3 spells CATSDFKGQGLADTQYF. In nucleotides, the CDR3 is TGTGCCACCAGTGATTTTAAGGGACAGGGGTTGGCAGATACGCAGTATTTT.

This clonotype appeared a few times. J is TRBJ2-1 and V is TRBV30; D is uncertain. CDR3 length: 13 residues. V dropped 8 bases and J dropped 5 bases, with 16 bases sitting between them. Per germline, CDR1 GTSNPN and CDR2 SVGIG (reference sequence). CDR3 coding DNA: TGTGCCGGAGCTAAGCTGGTAAACAATGAGCAGTTCTTC. Encoded protein: CAGAKLVNNEQFF.

For this clonotype: At one boundary the junction diverges from the germline segment, which might be a read error. The chain is built from TRBV19 and TRBJ2-2; the match to TRBD2 covers 8 bases. The CDR3 has 15 amino acids. Germline V CDR1 and CDR2: LNHDA, SQIVND (reference sequence). The CDR3 is CASSIRAGGTVELFF. The CDR3 bases are TGTGCCAGTAGTATCCGGGCGGGGGGCACCGTGGAGCTGTTTTTT.

The table lists this clonotype with a few counts. This chain uses TRBV6-1 with TRBJ2-3; D ambiguous. The germline V gene encodes CDR1 MNHNS and CDR2 SASEGT. This CDR3 is built from 17 residues. V was pared by 3 bases and J by 1 base, with 17 bases between. For the CDR3, the DNA is TGTGCCAGCAGTGACAGGCCGGGCAGGCTTGGCACAGATACGCAGTATTTT. Translation gives CASSDRPGRLGTDTQYF.

The chain employs TRBV6-1 and TRBJ1-1, with TRBD1 matching over 7 bases. Germline V gene data show CDR1 as MNHNS and CDR2 as SASEGT. This CDR3 has 13 residues. Losses at the gene ends were 4 bases for V and 12 bases for J; bases not matched to a gene: 11. The CDR3: CASSAIDRAESFF. CDR3 coding DNA: TGTGCCAGCAGTGCCATTGACAGGGCGGAATCTTTCTTT.

The chain links TRBV10-3 to TRBJ1-2, with 9 bases aligning to TRBD1. Germline V lookup: CDR1 ENHRY, CDR2 SYGVKD. The CDR3 sequence is 14 residues long. The J segment lost 6 bases and the V segment lost 2 bases, leaving 4 bases of the junction unmatched. CDR3 sequence: CAISEDRGSDGYTF. Here the CDR3 DNA reads TGTGCCATCAGTGAGGACAGGGGGAGCGATGGCTACACCTTC.

The chain uses TRBV12-3 or TRBV12-4 and TRBJ1-2; no reliable D call. Trimming left V 5 bases short and J 4 bases short, with 14 bases between. The CDR3 spans 14 residues. The CDR3 loop reads CASSPRRELYGYTF. The CDR3 bases are TGTGCCAGCAGTCCCCGGAGAGAGCTCTATGGCTACACCTTC.

The chain combines TRBV28 with TRBJ2-7; D is unclear. Germline V gene sequence: CDR1 MDHEN, CDR2 SYDVKM. Trimming removed 7 bases from V and 1 base from J, with 20 bases in between. This CDR3 has 16 residues. CDR3 nucleotides: TGTGCCAGCAACCCACTTGGACCCGCGAGGTCCTACGAGCAGTACTTC. Amino acids: CASNPLGPARSYEQYF.

The chain links TRBV7-3 to TRBJ1-1; D is perhaps TRBD1 (6 bases). Germline V gene lookup returns CDR1 SGHTA and CDR2 FQGTGA. This CDR3 has 17 amino acids. The V end was cut by 1 base, the J end by 3 bases, with 18 bases between. The CDR3 sequence is CASSLKYRGAADTEAFF. CDR3 DNA sequence: TGTGCCAGCAGCTTAAAATACCGGGGGGCCGCCGACACTGAAGCTTTCTTT.

The rearrangement uses TRBV28 and TRBJ2-1, with 11 bases identical to TRBD1. Germline V gene sequence: CDR1 MDHEN, CDR2 SYDVKM. The CDR3 length is 15 residues. Trimming cost V 2 bases and J 7 bases; bases outside gene matches: 4. CDR3 region: CASSLGQGARNEQFF. The CDR3 bases are TGTGCCAGCAGTTTAGGACAGGGGGCGCGGAATGAGCAGTTCTTC.

Comment on this clonotype: At one end, the junction sequence differs from germline, possibly due to a read error. V usage is TRBV4-1 and J usage is TRBJ2-1; maybe TRBD1 (6 bases). Germline CDR1 MGHRA, CDR2 YSYEKL. CDR3 size: 14 residues. DNA for the CDR3: TGTGCCAGCAGCCAGACCCGGGACATTTACGAGCAGTTCTTC. It is translated as CASSQTRDIYEQFF.

Concerning this clonotype: The final CDR3 position lacks the conserved phenylalanine or tryptophan, pointing to a likely read error. No DNA is shown, since the ends of the CDR3 on it are uncertain; the CDR3 is the one TCRdb lists. The chain's CDR3 is CASSLVPGGGANVPTC. This chain links TRBV7-6 with TRBJ2-6; the DNA was not compared with TRBD1, the D call given in the table. Germline V gives CDR1 SGHVS, CDR2 FNYEAQ. The CDR3 is made up of 16 amino acids, end residues included.

V and J are TRBV6-5 and TRBJ1-1, with a tentative D call TRBD1 (5 bases). CDR3 size: 13 residues. Germline-derived CDR1 and CDR2 are MNHEY and SVGAGI. The V end lost 2 bases, the J end lost 3 bases, and 7 bases lay between the germline ends. The CDR3 DNA reads as TGTGCCAGCAGTTACCGGGGACACACTGAAGCTTTCTTT. Residues: CASSYRGHTEAFF.

V usage is TRBV7-9 and J usage is TRBJ2-1, with 9 bases lining up with TRBD1. The trim removed 4 bases at V and 4 bases at J, leaving 8 bases unmatched. The CDR3 spans 16 residues. The germline V gene encodes CDR1 SEHNR and CDR2 FQNEAQ (reference sequence). This CDR3 is CASSSPGQGIYNEQFF. In DNA form, the CDR3 reads TGTGCCAGCAGCTCTCCGGGACAGGGTATTTACAATGAGCAGTTCTTC.

The V call is TRBV7-6, the J call TRBJ2-5, with 8 bases that match TRBD1. Trimming cost V 5 bases and J 3 bases; bases outside gene matches: 5. The CDR3 contains 14 residues. Per the germline V gene, CDR1 is SGHVS and CDR2 is FNYEAQ. The CDR3 coding sequence is TGTGCCAGCAGCGCCACGGACAGGGAAGAGACCCAGTACTTC. This translates into CASSATDREETQYF. Drawing the rest from reference TRBV7-6 and TRBJ2-5, the complete variable domain is GAGVSQSPRYKVTKRGQDVALRCDPISGHVSLYWYRQALGQGPEFLTYFNYEAQQDKSGLPNDRFSAERPEGSISTLTIQRTEQRDSAMYRCASSATDREETQYFGPGTRLLVL.

In regard to this clonotype: The conserved final phenylalanine or tryptophan is absent from the CDR3, which likely points to a read error. V is TRBV28 and J is TRBJ2-2, with 8 bases matching TRBD2. V shed 6 bases, J shed 3 bases, and the junction held 15 bases outside the gene matches. Germline-derived CDR1 and CDR2 are MDHEN and SYDVKM. The CDR3 is made up of 18 amino acids. CDR3 bases: TGTGCCAGCAGCCCCGGGCTACTAGCGGAGGCGGACACCGGGGAGCTGTTTTGT. Residues: CASSPGLLAEADTGELFC.

The V gene is TRBV28, the J gene TRBJ1-6; D is possibly TRBD1 (6 bases). This CDR3 has 16 residues. Trimming cost V 6 bases and J 0 bases, with 12 bases left between them. The germline V gene has CDR1 MDHEN and CDR2 SYDVKM. The CDR3 DNA is TGTGCCAGCAGAGGACAGTTGAGCTCCTATAATTCACCCCTCCACTTT. Its translation is CASRGQLSSYNSPLHF.

This sequence joins TRBV12-3 or TRBV12-4 and TRBJ2-1; TRBD1 matches at 8 bases. V shed 4 bases and J 6 bases; nucleotides not matched to a gene: 14. The CDR3 sequence is 17 residues long. CDR3 in amino acids: CASSYVTGGLSFNEQFF. For the CDR3, the DNA is TGTGCCAGCAGTTATGTAACAGGGGGTTTAAGTTTCAATGAGCAGTTCTTC.

This chain links TRBV4-2 with TRBJ2-3, with D possibly being TRBD1 (6 bases). The V end lost 0 bases, the J end lost 3 bases, and 13 bases lay between the germline ends. Germline CDR1 is LGHNA and CDR2 is YNFKEQ. The CDR3 is 16 residues long. CDR3 region: CASSQDGRGRTDTQYF. In DNA form, the CDR3 reads TGTGCCAGCAGCCAAGATGGCAGGGGACGGACAGATACGCAGTATTTT.

The count of this clonotype is one. The chain recombines TRBV28 with TRBJ2-5, with 11 bases aligning to TRBD2. Germline trimming cut 6 bases from V and 5 bases from J; bases unmatched to any gene: 23. CDR3 length: 20 amino acids. Germline V gene data show CDR1 as MDHEN and CDR2 as SYDVKM. CDR3 DNA sequence: TGTGCCAGCAGCGCGGAATCCTCCAACCTAGCGGGGGGTCCTTGCGAGACCCAGTACTTC. Its protein product is CASSAESSNLAGGPCETQYF.

This rearrangement joins TRBV7-9 to TRBJ2-7; D perhaps matches TRBD2 (5 bases). CDR1 SEHNR and CDR2 FQNEAQ come from the germline V gene (reference sequence). Trimming pared 0 bases from V and 0 bases from J, leaving 12 bases between. This CDR3 spans 16 amino acids. CDR3 DNA sequence: TGTGCCAGCAGCTTAGCAGGGAGTCTTTCCTCCTACGAGCAGTACTTC. Its translation: CASSLAGSLSSYEQYF.

The V call is TRBV28, the J call TRBJ1-5; D gene ambiguous. V lost 3 bases and J 6 bases, leaving 9 bases between the germline ends. Germline CDR1 and CDR2: MDHEN and SYDVKM. CDR3 length: 13 amino acids. The CDR3 coding sequence is TGTGCCAGCAGTTTCCCGGGTGCTCAGCCCCAGCATTTT. Translation gives CASSFPGAQPQHF.